This TCR beta chain was recorded in a study of cytomegalovirus exposure and HLA in healthy donors. Across the whole study: A previous analysis identified approximately 110 million unique TCR beta sequences derived from around 200 million T cells. The early release's HLA-typed donors yielded roughly 85 million unique TCRs. The study's findings and limits: Later work associated 16,951 TCR beta sequences with HLA alleles at 0.05 false discovery rate.

The CDR3 is 14 residues long. Germline V gene sequence: CDR1 PRHDT, CDR2 FYEKMQ (reference sequence). The ends lost 1 base at V and 4 bases at J; junction bases unmatched: 2. Only one count was recorded for this clone. What it recognizes is unknown. 13 Jbeta primers and 60 Vbeta primers were used for the PCR. Data came from immunoSEQ multiplex PCR; TCRdb stores just in-frame clones and leaves some out. The sample lists about 180,000 clones, about 80% occurring once. Sequenced sample: PBMCs. The sequence came from a man between 35 and 55 years old in good health and CMV-seronegative. This chain joins TRBV13 and TRBJ2-7, with 9 positions matching TRBD1. This CDR3 is CASSLDRGLYEQYF. The DNA for the CDR3 is TGTGCCAGCAGCTTAGACAGGGGGCTGTACGAGCAGTACTTC.